This T cell receptor (beta chain) was retrieved from a study of blood T cell repertoires in COVID-19. Between the trimmed V and J ends, which lost 8 bases and 9 bases, there was a span of 23 bases. Germline V gives CDR1 SNHLY, CDR2 FYNNEI. The CDR3 contains 14 residues. Clones were read by immunoSEQ multiplex PCR, and TCRdb kept only the in-frame ones, dropping some. The sample includes under 300,000 clones, around 83% of them seen just once. The sequenced material came from peripheral blood. The sequence was collected from a woman aged 18-35 years with acute or convalescent COVID-19. The rearrangement links TRBV2 to TRBJ2-7, with D perhaps TRBD1 (5 bases). The CDR3 DNA reads as TGTGCCAGCCTCGGTGGGGCAGGGCCCTTCTGGCAGTACTTC. It encodes CASLGGAGPFWQYF.